The entry that follows covers one T cell receptor beta chain sequence. Its antigen is still unknown. Per-base quality was not reported, and no clone a single base away is much larger than it. The data originate from a study of blood T cell repertoires in COVID-19 (dated by TCRdb to the early 2020s). The study in broad terms: The collaborator samples originated in the United States, Italy and Spain and spanned the acute and convalescent phases of COVID-19. The prospective study material was composed of cDNA or gDNA derived from T cells, B-cell-depleted T cells, or PBMCs. Deeply sampled blood TCRbeta repertoires from subjects exposed to, actively infected with, or recovered from COVID-19 were included in the dataset. The repertoires were released in a freely available public database intended as a resource for research on the immune response to SARS-CoV-2. The samples were drawn from the first 160 participants of the ongoing ImmuneRACE study and from more than 1,000 subjects provided by 6 global collaborators. Sample metadata almost always included a de-identified subject ID, COVID-19 status, age in years and sex. HLA class I and class II types, where available, came from metadata supplied by the sample provider rather than from assay-based typing.

One collaborating source in Seattle enrolled patients during active infection and followed them longitudinally through the course of disease. The collaborating institutions used their own protocols to collect whole blood in K2EDTA tubes. For TCRbeta analysis, collaborators shipped samples as frozen whole blood, isolated PBMCs, or DNA extracted from either of those sample types. Study-wide findings and limitations: Clinical and demographic metadata were provided uncurated, with the amount varying by source and participant.

Reading from cysteine to phenylalanine, the CDR3 counts 14 amino acids. Only the CDR3 region is kept as DNA, spanning 42 bases read in frame from base 1. Looking up the germline V gene (reference sequence) yields CDR1 SGHAT and CDR2 FQDESV. Trimming takes 2 bases off V and 11 bases off J; junction bases not matched to a gene: 7. The immunoSEQ Assay, a bias-controlled multiplex PCR, was used to amplify TCRbeta CDR3 regions from genomic DNA. Under the source paper's analysis protocol: Within the assay, amplification of reference gene primers was used to estimate how many nucleated cells each sample contained. To quantify the absolute abundance of each unique TCRbeta CDR3 rearrangement, sequence reads were collapsed and filtered. For each sample, productive Simpson clonality was calculated by taking the square root of Simpson's diversity index across productive rearrangements. TCRdb provides this immuneACCESS table in a form limited to in-frame rearrangements. Some clones are lacking; in checked studies, under half of them reflect an unresolved V gene, and why the rest are absent is not known. From that table come the V and J calls and clone size; the DNA was used to work out D and trimming. Counted in this sample were 70,000 to 90,000 clones; 65% to 90% of them appeared once. The ten top clones hold 8.5% to 10% of the sample.

Recombination joined TRBV11-1 with TRBJ2-1; TRBD2 agrees with 9 junctional bases. This sequence originates from a man in his forties or fifties with COVID-19, enrolled during active disease. The specimen was peripheral blood. CDR3 reads: CASSLTRTSAKQFF. Read as DNA, the sequence is TGTGCCAGCAGCTTAACACGGACTAGCGCCAAGCAGTTCTTC.